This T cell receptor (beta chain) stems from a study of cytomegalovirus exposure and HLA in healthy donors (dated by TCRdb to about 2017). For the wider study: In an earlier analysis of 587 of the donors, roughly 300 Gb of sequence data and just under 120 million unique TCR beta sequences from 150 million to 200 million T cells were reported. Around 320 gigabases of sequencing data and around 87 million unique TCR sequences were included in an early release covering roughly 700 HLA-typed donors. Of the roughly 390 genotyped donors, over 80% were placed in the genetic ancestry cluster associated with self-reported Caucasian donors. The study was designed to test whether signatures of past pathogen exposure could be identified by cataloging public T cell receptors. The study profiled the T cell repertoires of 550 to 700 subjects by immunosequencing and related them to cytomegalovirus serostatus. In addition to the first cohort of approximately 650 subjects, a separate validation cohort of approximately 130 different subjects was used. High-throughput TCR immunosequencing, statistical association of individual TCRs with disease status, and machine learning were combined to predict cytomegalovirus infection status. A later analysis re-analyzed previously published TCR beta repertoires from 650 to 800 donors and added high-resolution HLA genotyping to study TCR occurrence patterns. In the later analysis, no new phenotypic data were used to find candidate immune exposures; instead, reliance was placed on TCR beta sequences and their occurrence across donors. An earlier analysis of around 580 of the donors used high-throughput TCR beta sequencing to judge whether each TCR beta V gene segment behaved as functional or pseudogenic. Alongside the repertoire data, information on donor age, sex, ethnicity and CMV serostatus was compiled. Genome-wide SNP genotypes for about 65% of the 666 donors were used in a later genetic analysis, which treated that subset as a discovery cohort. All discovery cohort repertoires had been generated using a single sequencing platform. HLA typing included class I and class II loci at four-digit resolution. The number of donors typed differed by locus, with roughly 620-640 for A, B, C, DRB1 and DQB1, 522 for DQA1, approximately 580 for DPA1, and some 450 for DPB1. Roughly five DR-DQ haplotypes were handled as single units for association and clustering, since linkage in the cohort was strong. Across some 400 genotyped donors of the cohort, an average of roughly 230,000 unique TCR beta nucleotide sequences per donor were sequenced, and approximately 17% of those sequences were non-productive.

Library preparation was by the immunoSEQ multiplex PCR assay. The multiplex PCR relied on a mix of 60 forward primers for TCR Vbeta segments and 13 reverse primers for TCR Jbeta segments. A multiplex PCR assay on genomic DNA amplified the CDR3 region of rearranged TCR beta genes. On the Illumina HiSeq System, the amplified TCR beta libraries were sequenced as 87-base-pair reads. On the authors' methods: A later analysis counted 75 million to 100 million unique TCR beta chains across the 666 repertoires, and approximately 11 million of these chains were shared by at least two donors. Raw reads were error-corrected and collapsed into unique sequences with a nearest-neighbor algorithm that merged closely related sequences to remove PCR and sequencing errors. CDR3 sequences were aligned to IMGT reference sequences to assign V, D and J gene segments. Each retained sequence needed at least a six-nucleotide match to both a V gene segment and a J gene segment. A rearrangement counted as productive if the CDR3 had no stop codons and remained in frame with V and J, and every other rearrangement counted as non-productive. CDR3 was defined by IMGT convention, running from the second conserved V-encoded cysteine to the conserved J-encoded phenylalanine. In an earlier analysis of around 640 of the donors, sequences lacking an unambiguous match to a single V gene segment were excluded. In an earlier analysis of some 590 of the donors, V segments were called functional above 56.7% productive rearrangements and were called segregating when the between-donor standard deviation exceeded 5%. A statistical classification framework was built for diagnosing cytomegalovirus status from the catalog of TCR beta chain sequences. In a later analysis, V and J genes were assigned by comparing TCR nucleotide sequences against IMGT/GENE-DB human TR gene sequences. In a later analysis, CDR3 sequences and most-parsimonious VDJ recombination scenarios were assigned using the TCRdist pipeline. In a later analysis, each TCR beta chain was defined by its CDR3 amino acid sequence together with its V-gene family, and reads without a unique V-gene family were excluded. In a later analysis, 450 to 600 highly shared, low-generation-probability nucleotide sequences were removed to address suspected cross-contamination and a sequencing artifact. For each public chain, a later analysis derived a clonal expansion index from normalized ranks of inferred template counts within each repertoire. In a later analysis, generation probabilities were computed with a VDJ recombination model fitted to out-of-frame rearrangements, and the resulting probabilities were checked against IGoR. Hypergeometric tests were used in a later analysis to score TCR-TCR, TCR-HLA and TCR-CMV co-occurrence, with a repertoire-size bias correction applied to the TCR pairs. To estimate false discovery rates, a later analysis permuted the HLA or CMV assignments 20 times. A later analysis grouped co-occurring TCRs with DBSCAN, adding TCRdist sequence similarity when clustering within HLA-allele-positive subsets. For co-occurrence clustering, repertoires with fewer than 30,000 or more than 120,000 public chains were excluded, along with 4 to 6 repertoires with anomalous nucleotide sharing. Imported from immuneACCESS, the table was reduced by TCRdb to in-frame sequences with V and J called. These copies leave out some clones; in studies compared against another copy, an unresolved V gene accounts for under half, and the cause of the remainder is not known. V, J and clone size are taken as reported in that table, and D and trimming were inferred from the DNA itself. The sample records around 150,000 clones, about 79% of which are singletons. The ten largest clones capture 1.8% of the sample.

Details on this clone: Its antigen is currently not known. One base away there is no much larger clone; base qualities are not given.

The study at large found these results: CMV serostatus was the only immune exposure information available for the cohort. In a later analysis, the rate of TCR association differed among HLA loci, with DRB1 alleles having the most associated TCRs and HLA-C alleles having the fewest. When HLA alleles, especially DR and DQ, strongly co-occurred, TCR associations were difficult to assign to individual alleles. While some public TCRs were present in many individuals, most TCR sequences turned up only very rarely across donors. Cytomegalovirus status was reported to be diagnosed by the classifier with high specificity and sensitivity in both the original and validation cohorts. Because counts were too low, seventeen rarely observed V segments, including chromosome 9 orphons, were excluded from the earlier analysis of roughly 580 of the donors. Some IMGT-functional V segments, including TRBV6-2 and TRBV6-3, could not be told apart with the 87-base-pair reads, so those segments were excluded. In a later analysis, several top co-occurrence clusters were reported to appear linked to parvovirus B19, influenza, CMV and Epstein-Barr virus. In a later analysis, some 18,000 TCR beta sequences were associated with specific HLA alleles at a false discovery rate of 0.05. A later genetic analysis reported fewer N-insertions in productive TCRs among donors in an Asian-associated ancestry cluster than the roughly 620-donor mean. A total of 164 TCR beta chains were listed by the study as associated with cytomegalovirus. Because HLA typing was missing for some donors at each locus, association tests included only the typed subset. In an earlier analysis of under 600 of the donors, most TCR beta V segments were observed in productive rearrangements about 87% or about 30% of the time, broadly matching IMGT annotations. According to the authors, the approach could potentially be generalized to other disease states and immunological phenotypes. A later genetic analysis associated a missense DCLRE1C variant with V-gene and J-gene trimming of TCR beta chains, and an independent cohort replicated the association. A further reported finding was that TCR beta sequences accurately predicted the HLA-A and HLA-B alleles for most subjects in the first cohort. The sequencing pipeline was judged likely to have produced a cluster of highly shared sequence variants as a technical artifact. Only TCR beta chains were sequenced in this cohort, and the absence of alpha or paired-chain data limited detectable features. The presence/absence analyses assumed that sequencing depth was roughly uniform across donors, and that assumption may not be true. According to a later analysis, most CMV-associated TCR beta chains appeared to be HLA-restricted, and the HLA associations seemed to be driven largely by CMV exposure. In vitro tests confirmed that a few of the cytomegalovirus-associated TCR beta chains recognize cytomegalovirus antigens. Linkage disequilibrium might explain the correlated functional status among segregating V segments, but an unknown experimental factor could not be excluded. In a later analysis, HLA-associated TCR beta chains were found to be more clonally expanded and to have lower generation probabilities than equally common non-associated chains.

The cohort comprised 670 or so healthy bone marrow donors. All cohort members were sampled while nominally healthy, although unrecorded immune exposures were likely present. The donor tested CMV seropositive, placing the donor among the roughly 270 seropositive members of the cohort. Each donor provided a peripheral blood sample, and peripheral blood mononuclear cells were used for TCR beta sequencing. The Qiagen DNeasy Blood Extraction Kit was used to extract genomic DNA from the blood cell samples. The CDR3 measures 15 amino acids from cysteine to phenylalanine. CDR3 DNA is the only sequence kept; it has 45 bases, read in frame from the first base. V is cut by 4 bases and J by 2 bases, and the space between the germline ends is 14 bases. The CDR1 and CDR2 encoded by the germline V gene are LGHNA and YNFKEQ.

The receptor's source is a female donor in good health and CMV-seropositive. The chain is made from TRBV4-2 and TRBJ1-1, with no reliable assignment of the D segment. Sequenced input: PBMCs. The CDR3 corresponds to CASSLVGVSNTEAFF. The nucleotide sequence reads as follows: TGTGCCAGCAGCCTCGTCGGGGTTAGCAACACTGAAGCTTTCTTT.